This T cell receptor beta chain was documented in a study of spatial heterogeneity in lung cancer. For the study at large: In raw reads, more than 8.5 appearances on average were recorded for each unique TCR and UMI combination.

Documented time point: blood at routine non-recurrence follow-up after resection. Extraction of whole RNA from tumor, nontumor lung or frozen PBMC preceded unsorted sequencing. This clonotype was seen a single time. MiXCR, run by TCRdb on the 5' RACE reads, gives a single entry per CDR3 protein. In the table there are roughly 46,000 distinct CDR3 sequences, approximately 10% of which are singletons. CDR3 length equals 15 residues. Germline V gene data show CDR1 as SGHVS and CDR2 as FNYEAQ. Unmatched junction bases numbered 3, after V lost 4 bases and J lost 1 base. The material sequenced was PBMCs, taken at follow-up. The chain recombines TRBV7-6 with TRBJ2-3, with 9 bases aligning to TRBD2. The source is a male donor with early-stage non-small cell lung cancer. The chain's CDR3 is CASSSRTSGTDTQYF. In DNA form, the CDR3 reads TGTGCCAGCAGCTCCCGGACTAGCGGCACAGATACGCAGTATTTT.